This TCR beta chain was retrieved from a study of blood T cell repertoires in COVID-19. Assay: immunoSEQ multiplex PCR; the TCRdb copy retains only in-frame clones and omits some. Among 300,000 to 350,000 clones listed, roughly 87% were seen once. The CDR3 runs 14 residues. This chain joins TRBV1 and TRBJ1-5. TRBV1 is labeled a pseudogene. The receptor was isolated from a man aged 18-30 years with active or convalescent COVID-19. The sequenced sample consisted of peripheral blood. For the CDR3, the DNA is TGCACCAGCAGCCAAGTCGGTTCCAATCAGCCCCAGCATTTT. It is translated as CTSSQVGSNQPQHF.